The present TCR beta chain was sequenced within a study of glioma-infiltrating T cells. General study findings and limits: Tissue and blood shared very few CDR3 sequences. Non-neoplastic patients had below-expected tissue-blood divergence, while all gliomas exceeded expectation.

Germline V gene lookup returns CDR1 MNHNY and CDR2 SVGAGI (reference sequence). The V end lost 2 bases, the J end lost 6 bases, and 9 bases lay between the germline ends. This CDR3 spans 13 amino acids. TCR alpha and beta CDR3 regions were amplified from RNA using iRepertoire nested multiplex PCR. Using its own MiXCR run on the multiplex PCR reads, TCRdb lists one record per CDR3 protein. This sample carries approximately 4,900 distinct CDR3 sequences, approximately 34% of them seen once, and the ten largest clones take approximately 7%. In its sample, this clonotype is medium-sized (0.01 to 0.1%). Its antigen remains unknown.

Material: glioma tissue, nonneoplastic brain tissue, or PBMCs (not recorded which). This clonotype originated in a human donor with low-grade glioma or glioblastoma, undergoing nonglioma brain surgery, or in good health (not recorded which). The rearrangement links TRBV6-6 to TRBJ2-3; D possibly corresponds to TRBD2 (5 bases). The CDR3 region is CASSYGPGDTQYF. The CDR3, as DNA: TGTGCCAGCAGTTACGGCCCGGGGGATACGCAGTATTTT.